This T cell receptor (beta chain) stems from a study of T cells in Graves' hyperthyroidism and ophthalmopathy. This clonotype was observed a handful of times. Using RNA transcripts as the source, TCR beta CDR3 regions were amplified. When the TCR CDR3 underwent first-round RT-PCR, the HTBI primer set was used. A single record per CDR3 protein comes from TCRdb applying MiXCR to the multiplex PCR reads. The sample has about 400,000 distinct CDR3 sequences; about 15% are singletons. V lost 6 bases and J 1 base, leaving 13 bases between the germline ends. CDR1 is SQVTM and CDR2 is ANQGSEA in the germline V gene. The CDR3 runs to 14 residues.

This clonotype originated in a woman aged 25-40 years with Graves' hyperthyroidism. The specimen was blood. The genes are TRBV29-1 and TRBJ2-1; perhaps TRBD2 as D (6 bases). CDR3 coding DNA: TGCAGCGTGGAGCACGGGACTTCCTACAATGAGCAGTTCTTC. This gives the protein CSVEHGTSYNEQFF.